This TCR beta chain was documented in a study of CD8+CD57+ T cells in acquired aplastic anemia. For the study at large: Mean yield of DNA from sorted CD4+ and CD8+ cells was 3 to 3.5 ug. As sequenced from healthy donors, CD4+ cells averaged roughly 10 million reads.

The CDR3 spans 12 residues. Germline values: CDR1 DFQATT, CDR2 SNEGSKA (reference sequence). V dropped 2 bases and J dropped 8; count of bases not matched to a gene: 4. Genomic DNA, serving as template, underwent TCR beta VDJ and CDR3 profiling. TCRdb re-derived calls from the reads in MiXCR, one entry per CDR3 protein. The sample records about 210,000 distinct CDR3 sequences, 30% to 40% being singletons. This clonotype was seen ten or more times. Antigen unknown. Regarding the study as a whole: A significant difference in CD8+ Simpson's diversity between patients and controls was not found.

The sequence was obtained from a human donor in good health, serving as a control. Input material: sorted CD4+, CD8+, or CD8+CD57+ T cells (not recorded which) from PBMCs. The genes are TRBV20-1 and TRBJ1-2, with 8 bases identical to TRBD1. CDR3 residues: CSARQGARGYTF. The CDR3 nucleotides read TGCAGTGCTAGACAGGGGGCACGGGGCTACACCTTC.